These 30 T cell receptor beta chains were all obtained from the same sample, sequenced in a study of T cell repertoires in cytomegalovirus infection (dated 2019 in TCRdb). Antigens for these TCRs are unknown. The sample's treatment or condition label is to be understood as: in vitro stimulation with specific CMV peptide epitopes to enrich CMV-specific T cells. The sample was run on an Illumina HiSeq 1500. TCRdb trimmed the raw reads at Q25, called clones with MiXCR and kept productive beta chains. Every entry covers one CDR3 protein and lists the most common genes and DNA from its rows. This sample holds some 700,000 distinct CDR3 sequences; around 31% were observed only once. The leading ten clones occupy about 20% of the sample. Source: cultured PBMCs, taken from culture after CMV antigen stimulation. Receptors originate from a human donor in good health (CMV status not recorded). Some clones in this sample may be carry-over from other donors' samples.

The rearrangement joins TRBV12-5 to TRBJ2-1; perhaps TRBD1 as D (6 bases). V was clipped by 0 bases and J by 7 bases, with 19 bases between them. The CDR3 consists of 17 residues. Germline V CDR1 and CDR2: LGHNT, FRNRAP. The CDR3 DNA is TGTGCTAGTGGTTTGGTAGGGTTCAGGGGAGAGGAGAATGAGCAGTTCTTC. It translates to CASGLVGFRGEENEQFF.

The J gene is TRBJ1-6, the V gene TRBV2; possible D gene TRBD1, 6 bases. The germline CDR1 and CDR2 sequences are SNHLY and FYNNEI. V shed 7 bases and J shed 9 bases, with 10 bases lying between them. This CDR3 is 12 amino acids long. In DNA, the CDR3 is TGTGCCAGCATGCAGGGGAGTTCACCCCTCCACTTT. It yields the protein CASMQGSSPLHF.

V is TRBV19 and J is TRBJ1-4, with D perhaps matching TRBD1 (6 bases). Trimming took off 7 bases at V and 1 base at J, with 16 bases between the two ends. Germline V lookup: CDR1 LNHDA, CDR2 SQIVND (reference sequence). The CDR3 has 16 amino acids. CDR3 region: CASNDRRGLTNEKLFF. The CDR3 nucleotides read TGTGCCAGTAACGACAGGAGGGGACTAACTAATGAAAAACTGTTTTTT.

With regard to this clonotype: At one of its ends the junction is not consistent with the germline gene, which may arise from a read error. The V gene is TRBV4-3, the J gene TRBJ2-2; D not certain. The germline V gene encodes CDR1 LGHNA and CDR2 YSLEER. The CDR3 covers 14 residues. Here the CDR3 reads CAGSQDPLAGELFF. CDR3 DNA sequence: TGCGCCGGCAGCCAAGATCCTCTAGCCGGGGAGCTGTTTTTT.

This chain joins TRBV4-1 and TRBJ2-7; no clear D gene. Germline loops: CDR1 MGHRA, CDR2 YSYEKL. CDR3 length: 11 amino acids. V was trimmed by 2 bases and J by 7 bases, leaving 6 bases between them. CDR3 DNA sequence: TGCGCCAGCAGCCAAAGCAAAGAGCAGTACTTC. Residues: CASSQSKEQYF.

This clonotype appeared a single time. This chain links TRBV24-1 with TRBJ2-4; D gene uncertain. Germline V gene lookup returns CDR1 KGHDR and CDR2 SFDVKD. V lost 0 bases, J lost 0 bases, and 11 bases lay in between. The CDR3 is made up of 17 amino acids. CDR3 region: CATSDLQTLLAKNIQYF. Here the CDR3 DNA reads TGTGCCACCAGTGATTTGCAGACTCTCCTAGCCAAAAACATTCAGTACTTC.

The chain is built from TRBV4-3 and TRBJ2-7; D is uncertain. V was shortened by 4 bases and J by 6 bases, with 19 bases between the two germline ends. This CDR3 contains 15 residues. CDR1 LGHNA and CDR2 YSLEER come from the germline V gene. In DNA form, the CDR3 reads TGCGCCAGCAGCCCGCACATAGAACTACGGGTCGAGCAGTACTTC. Residues: CASSPHIELRVEQYF.

The chain uses TRBV18 and TRBJ2-1; 7 bases are a match to TRBD2. J was trimmed by 2 bases and V by 3 bases; bases with no gene match: 7. The CDR3 length is 16 residues. In germline, CDR1 is KGHSH, CDR2 LQKENI. CDR3 residues: CASSPASGKTYNEQFF. The CDR3 coding sequence is TGTGCCAGCTCACCGGCTAGCGGAAAAACCTACAATGAGCAGTTCTTC.

The CDR3 DNA reads TGCGCCAGCAGACCCGCAATAGCGGGAGTTTACGAGCAGTACTTC. It is translated as CASRPAIAGVYEQYF. The V and J genes are TRBV4-1 and TRBJ2-7; TRBD2 aligns across 9 bases. CDR1 and CDR2 from the germline V gene are MGHRA and YSYEKL. The trim removed 6 bases at V and 4 bases at J, leaving 10 bases unmatched. CDR3 length equals 15 residues.

This clonotype has more than one count but fewer than ten. The rearrangement joins TRBV7-6 to TRBJ2-3, with TRBD2 matching 10 bases. The V segment lost 3 bases and the J segment 2 bases; nucleotides outside the gene matches: 8. Germline lookup yields CDR1 SGHVS and CDR2 FNYEAQ. The length of the CDR3 is 17 residues. In DNA, the CDR3 is TGTGCCAGCAGCTTGGGGCCTAGCGGGGGCCCCACAGATACGCAGTATTTT. Amino acids: CASSLGPSGGPTDTQYF.

This clonotype was picked up a small number of times. The chain uses TRBV25-1 and TRBJ2-1, with D perhaps TRBD2 (5 bases). The CDR3 has 15 residues. The germline gives CDR1 MGHDK, CDR2 SYGVNS. Trimming took 1 base from V and 0 from J, leaving 7 bases between them. The CDR3 sequence: CASSESGSSYNEQFF. The CDR3 DNA sequence: TGTGCCAGCAGTGAATCGGGGAGCTCCTACAATGAGCAGTTCTTC. Filled out from reference TRBV25-1 and TRBJ2-1, the complete variable domain reads EADIYQTPRYLVIGTGKKITLECSQTMGHDKMYWYQQDPGMELHLIHYSYGVNSTEKGDLSSESTVSRIRTEHFPLTLESARPSHTSQYLCASSESGSSYNEQFFGPGTRLTVL.

The V call is TRBV11-2, the J call TRBJ2-5, with a weak D call TRBD2 (5 bases). V was trimmed by 2 bases and J by 1 base, leaving 11 bases between them. CDR3 length: 15 amino acids. Per germline, CDR1 SGHAT and CDR2 FQNNGV. The CDR3 loop is CASSLSGRAQETQYF. The CDR3 DNA is TGTGCCAGCAGCTTATCGGGAAGGGCCCAAGAGACCCAGTACTTC.

This clonotype appeared a single time. The V gene is TRBV20-1, the J gene TRBJ1-5; 7 positions match TRBD1. CDR3 length: 14 residues. Germline loops: CDR1 DFQATT, CDR2 SNEGSKA (reference sequence). V trimming: 5 bases; J trimming: 1 base; junction bases outside the gene matches: 5. In DNA form, the CDR3 reads TGCAGTGCTTATACAGGGGAGAGCAATCAGCCCCAGCATTTT. It is translated as CSAYTGESNQPQHF.

This clonotype was seen repeatedly, ten times or more. This chain joins TRBV7-2 and TRBJ1-4, with D hard to call. In germline, CDR1 is SGHTA, CDR2 FQGNSA. The CDR3 length is 13 residues. The ends were cut back, 7 bases at V and 10 bases at J, with 16 bases in the middle. The CDR3 coding sequence is TGTGCCAGCACTCTAAGACCCGAAGGAAAACTGTTTTTT. This codes for CASTLRPEGKLFF.

The rearrangement links TRBV5-4 to TRBJ2-5; either TRBD1 or TRBD2 may supply D (5 bases each). The germline V and J ends were trimmed by 4 bases and 0 bases, with 13 bases remaining between them. CDR3 length: 15 amino acids. In germline, CDR1 is SGHNT, CDR2 YYREEE (reference sequence). This chain's CDR3 is CASSRDGWYQETQYF. The DNA for the CDR3 is TGTGCCAGCAGCAGGGACGGTTGGTACCAAGAGACCCAGTACTTC.

The V and J genes are TRBV12-3 or TRBV12-4 and TRBJ1-1; possible D gene TRBD1, 5 bases. With 5 bases removed from V and 4 bases from J, the gap between germline ends came to 20 bases. The CDR3 loop spans 16 amino acids. The CDR3 nucleotides are TGTGCCAGCAGTGCCCCAGAGGGGCAGGGTCCCACTGAAGCTTTCTTT. It encodes CASSAPEGQGPTEAFF.

The chain carries TRBV13 and TRBJ2-2; no firm D call. CDR1 PRHDT and CDR2 FYEKMQ come from the germline V gene (reference sequence). This CDR3 is 14 amino acids long. Trimming removed 3 bases at V and 5 bases at J, with 10 bases between. CDR3 nucleotides: TGTGCCAGCAGCTTTAACCGGAAGACCGGGGAGCTGTTTTTT. This encodes CASSFNRKTGELFF.

This clonotype was observed a few times. The J gene is TRBJ2-5, the V gene TRBV7-4; D call uncertain. This CDR3 contains 13 residues. Trimming shortened V by 5 bases and J by 3 bases, and 10 bases separated the two germline ends. Germline V gene lookup returns CDR1 SGHVT and CDR2 SQSDAQ. The CDR3 region is CASSPRWEETQYF. CDR3 in DNA: TGTGCCAGCAGCCCTCGTTGGGAAGAGACCCAGTACTTC.

This chain links TRBV11-2 with TRBJ2-3; TRBD2 might be the D (5 bases). The ends were cut back, 1 base at V and 2 bases at J, with 10 bases in the middle. Germline CDR1 is SGHAT and CDR2 is FQNNGV. This CDR3 region has 15 residues. CDR3 protein: CASSLGGYYTDTQYF. The CDR3 DNA reads as TGTGCCAGCAGCTTAGGAGGGTATTACACAGATACGCAGTATTTT.

With regard to this clonotype: Since the CDR3 does not end with the conserved phenylalanine or tryptophan, this likely comes from a read error. V is TRBV7-1 and J is TRBJ2-1; D remains ambiguous. TRBV7-1 is treated as an ORF (open reading frame) with a function not yet certain. The length of the CDR3 is 19 residues. The V and J ends lost 3 bases and 0 bases respectively, with 21 bases between them. CDR3 region: CASSSLEFRTRSSYNEQFS. The CDR3 DNA reads TGTGCCAGCAGCTCCCTGGAGTTTCGGACCAGGAGCTCCTACAATGAGCAGTTCTCC.

This clonotype has only a few counts. This sequence joins TRBV19 and TRBJ1-2, with D tentatively TRBD1 (5 bases). The CDR3 sequence is 15 residues long. Looked up from germline, CDR1 is LNHDA and CDR2 is SQIVND (reference sequence). Deletions cut 6 bases from V and 5 bases from J, with 19 bases between. The CDR3 loop is CASSPGGGGGYGYTF. As DNA, the CDR3 is TGTGCCAGTAGCCCTGGTGGGGGAGGTGGTTATGGCTACACCTTC.

In this sample, this clonotype turned up a few times. This sequence joins TRBV30 and TRBJ2-1; D ambiguous. The CDR3 consists of 13 residues. V was shortened by 0 bases and J by 6 bases, with 9 bases between the two germline ends. From germline, CDR1 is GTSNPN and CDR2 SVGIG (reference sequence). The CDR3 loop is CAWSVDRFNEQFF. The CDR3 coding sequence is TGTGCCTGGAGTGTGGACCGGTTCAATGAGCAGTTCTTC.

CDR3 sequence reads: CASSPPTGVGNTIYF. The CDR3 nucleotides are TGTGCCAGCTCACCACCGACAGGGGTTGGAAACACCATATATTTT. The V gene is TRBV18, the J gene TRBJ1-3; 8 bases align to TRBD1. Germline-derived CDR1 and CDR2 are KGHSH and LQKENI. V shed 0 bases, J shed 3 bases, and the junction held 1 base outside the gene matches. The CDR3 has 15 amino acids.

V usage is TRBV20-1 and J usage is TRBJ2-3; 7 bases match TRBD1. The CDR3 totals 14 residues. The V segment lost 3 bases and the J segment 5 bases; nucleotides outside the gene matches: 8. In germline, CDR1 is DFQATT, CDR2 SNEGSKA (reference sequence). The CDR3 DNA reads TGCAGTGCTAGGAAGACAGGGTTCATAGATACGCAGTATTTT. Translation gives CSARKTGFIDTQYF.

This clonotype was observed a handful of times. The chain carries TRBV4-1 and TRBJ1-1; 7 nucleotides agree with TRBD1. V shed 2 bases, J shed 6 bases, and the junction held 6 bases outside the gene matches. CDR1 is MGHRA, CDR2 YSYEKL, per germline. The CDR3 sequence is 14 residues long. This chain's CDR3 is CASSQRQGAAEAFF. The CDR3 DNA sequence: TGCGCCAGCAGCCAAAGACAGGGCGCCGCTGAAGCTTTCTTT.

The chain is built from TRBV29-1 and TRBJ2-5; D remains unclear. With 7 bases removed from V and 5 bases from J, the gap between germline ends came to 20 bases. The length of the CDR3 is 14 residues. Germline CDR1 SQVTM, CDR2 ANQGSEA. The CDR3 coding sequence is TGCAGCGCAGCCGGGCCTCAGTCGTGGGAGACCCAGTACTTC. It is translated as CSAAGPQSWETQYF.

The chain uses TRBV6-1 and TRBJ2-5; TRBD2 might be the D (5 bases). Between the trimmed V and J ends, which lost 5 bases and 5 bases, there was a span of 15 bases. CDR3 length: 14 residues. Germline CDR1 reads MNHNS; CDR2 reads SASEGT. CDR3 region: CASSYQRLAETQYF. The CDR3 nucleotides are TGTGCCAGCAGTTACCAACGGCTAGCTGAGACCCAGTACTTC.

The chain employs TRBV7-6 and TRBJ1-3; TRBD1 is a possible D gene (5 bases). The CDR3 is made up of 15 amino acids. The V end was cut by 5 bases, the J end by 0 bases, with 11 bases between. Germline V gives CDR1 SGHVS, CDR2 FNYEAQ. The CDR3 DNA reads as TGTGCCAGCAGCGCTTGGGGGAACTCTGGAAACACCATATATTTT. Translation: CASSAWGNSGNTIYF.

Only a few counts were recorded for this clonotype. V usage is TRBV7-9 and J usage is TRBJ2-3, with a weak D call TRBD1 (5 bases). Germline values: CDR1 SEHNR, CDR2 FQNEAQ (reference sequence). The V gene lost 8 bases and the J gene lost 1 base, with 16 bases spanning the gap. The CDR3 has 15 residues. The CDR3 sequence: CASWIGAGGTDTQYF. DNA of the CDR3: TGTGCCAGCTGGATAGGGGCCGGAGGCACAGATACGCAGTATTTT.

This chain joins TRBV11-2 and TRBJ1-1; the D gene is possibly TRBD1 (5 bases). Deletions cut 10 bases from V and 4 bases from J, with 16 bases between. Germline V CDR1 and CDR2: SGHAT, FQNNGV. The CDR3 covers 13 residues. DNA of the CDR3: TGTGCCACCAGTCAGGGAGGGAGCACTGAAGCTTTCTTT. This sequence encodes CATSQGGSTEAFF.